This T cell receptor (beta chain) was sequenced during a study of shared T cell receptors in the human thymus. This CDR3 is 20 amino acids long. V shed 4 bases and J 3 bases; nucleotides not matched to a gene: 17. CDR1 and CDR2 (germline): MNHEY, SMNVEV (reference sequence). TCRdb's copy holds only in-frame clones and misses some; the assay was immunoSEQ multiplex PCR. The sample holds hundreds of thousands of clones, approximately 88% seen once. Another study also made use of these data, one on human thymus T cells. That work adds: Resections obtained during corrective heart surgery supplied the thymus tissue.

This chain links TRBV27 with TRBJ2-7; the match to TRBD2 covers 14 bases. The sequenced sample was thymocytes. This TCR came from a boy in the first two years of life with a congenital heart defect. The CDR3 nucleotides are TGTGCCAGCAGTTATCGACTCCCGGGACTAGCGGGAGTAGTTGTCTACGAGCAGTACTTC. It encodes CASSYRLPGLAGVVVYEQYF.